Only a few counts were recorded for the clone carrying this TCR beta chain. This record belongs to a study of T-cell reconstitution after alpha-beta-depleted transplantation in children. Unique molecular identifiers were incorporated when the TCRbeta library was constructed. TCRdb passed the PCR reads through MiXCR, listing each CDR3 protein once. The sample has a few hundred thousand distinct CDR3 sequences; 9.5% to 15% are singletons. Trimming cost V 4 bases and J 9 bases, with 14 bases left between them. Per the germline V gene, CDR1 is SGDLS and CDR2 is YYNGEE. The CDR3 has 13 amino acids. This TCR was recovered from a human donor who donated a stem cell graft to a child with combined immunodeficiency. Specimen: PBMCs from the stem cell graft donor, collected from the stem cell graft. V usage is TRBV9 and J usage is TRBJ2-1; D not resolved. The CDR3 here is CASSLLGGSEQFF. CDR3 DNA sequence: TGTGCCAGCAGCCTACTGGGCGGATCTGAGCAGTTCTTC. Full variable domain (outside the CDR3, taken from reference TRBV9 and TRBJ2-1): DSGVTQTPKHLITATGQRVTLRCSPRSGDLSVYWYQQSLDQGLQFLIQYYNGEERAKGNILERFSAQQFPDLHSELNLSSLELGDSALYFCASSLLGGSEQFFGPGTRLTVL.